Listed below are T cell receptor beta chains from one sample, sequenced in a study of T cell responses to AZD1222 COVID-19 vaccine. Repertoires were generated with immunoSEQ multiplex PCR, while TCRdb's copy carries only in-frame clones and drops some. Found here are 170,000 or so clones, approximately 86% of them singletons; the top ten hold less than 3%. The material was peripheral blood, obtained on day 0 of AZD1222 vaccination. All receptors come from an adult in good health. The CDR3 runs from the conserved cysteine through the conserved F or W. A D gene is named only where the DNA matches it firmly. Expanded clones are given a class, and other clones once, few, many or no size at all.

d_call: TRBD2
j_call: TRBJ2-3
v_call: TRBV27
clone_size: .
cdr3_nt: TGTGCCAGCAGTATAGGACTAGCGGAGAGCACAGATACGCAGTATTTT
cdr3_aa: CASSIGLAESTDTQYF

d_call: TRBD1
j_call: TRBJ1-2
v_call: TRBV27
clone_size: .
cdr3_nt: TGTGCCAGCAGTTTAAAAGGGACAGGGACCGGCTACACCTTC
cdr3_aa: CASSLKGTGTGYTF

d_call: .
j_call: TRBJ1-2
v_call: TRBV10-3
clone_size: .
cdr3_nt: TGTGCCATCAGTGAGCACGGGGCGACTAACTATGGCTACACCTTC
cdr3_aa: CAISEHGATNYGYTF

d_call: .
j_call: TRBJ1-2
v_call: TRBV24-1
clone_size: .
cdr3_nt: TGTGCCACCAGTGATGGGGGGGCTGGCTATGGCTACACCTTC
cdr3_aa: CATSDGGAGYGYTF

d_call: .
j_call: TRBJ2-6
v_call: TRBV27
clone_size: once
cdr3_nt: TGTGCCAGCAGCTCCTCCTCAGTGGACAGATTCTCTGGGGCCAACGTCCTGACTTTC
cdr3_aa: CASSSSSVDRFSGANVLTF

d_call: TRBD1
j_call: TRBJ2-2
v_call: TRBV4-1
clone_size: .
cdr3_nt: TGCGCCAGCCACACCGGGACAGGGGGTTCCGGGGAGCTGTTTTTT
cdr3_aa: CASHTGTGGSGELFF

d_call: .
j_call: TRBJ1-4
v_call: TRBV28
clone_size: .
cdr3_nt: TGTGCCAGCAGATTGCATGAAAAACTGTTTTTT
cdr3_aa: CASRLHEKLFF

d_call: .
j_call: TRBJ1-3
v_call: TRBV5-6
clone_size: .
cdr3_nt: TGTGCCAGCAGCCCTCAGGGATCCCTCATGAACACCATATATTTT
cdr3_aa: CASSPQGSLMNTIYF

d_call: TRBD1
j_call: TRBJ1-1
v_call: TRBV25-1
clone_size: .
cdr3_nt: TGTGCCAGCAGTGATTTACAGGGGGTTTGGGACACTGAAGCTTTCTTT
cdr3_aa: CASSDLQGVWDTEAFF

d_call: .
j_call: TRBJ2-1
v_call: TRBV7-9
clone_size: .
cdr3_nt: TGTGCCAGCAGCCAAGGCGCAGGGTGGAACGAGCAGTTCTTC
cdr3_aa: CASSQGAGWNEQFF

d_call: TRBD1
j_call: TRBJ1-1
v_call: TRBV5-1
clone_size: .
cdr3_nt: TGCGCCAGCAGCTTGAGACAGGGGGCCCTGAACACTGAAGCTTTCTTT
cdr3_aa: CASSLRQGALNTEAFF

d_call: TRBD1
j_call: TRBJ1-5
v_call: TRBV30
clone_size: .
cdr3_nt: TGTGCCTCATCAGACAGGGGGTTTCAGCCCCAGCATTTT
cdr3_aa: CASSDRGFQPQHF

d_call: TRBD2
j_call: TRBJ2-1
v_call: TRBV5-1
clone_size: .
cdr3_nt: TGCGCCAGCAGCTACGGACTAGCGGCCTCCTACAATGAGCAGTTCTTC
cdr3_aa: CASSYGLAASYNEQFF

d_call: TRBD1
j_call: TRBJ1-5
v_call: TRBV19
clone_size: .
cdr3_nt: TGTGCCAGTAGGTCTGGACAGGGGAGGGGAAGTGCCCAGCATTTT
cdr3_aa: CASRSGQGRGSAQHF

d_call: TRBD1
j_call: TRBJ1-2
v_call: TRBV6-1
clone_size: .
cdr3_nt: TGTGCCAGCAGTGAACCCGGGACAGGCTACTATGGCTACACCTTC
cdr3_aa: CASSEPGTGYYGYTF

d_call: .
j_call: TRBJ2-7
v_call: TRBV27
clone_size: .
cdr3_nt: TGTGCCAGCAGTTTATCGGCTAACCCCTACGAGCAGTACTTC
cdr3_aa: CASSLSANPYEQYF

d_call: .
j_call: TRBJ1-2
v_call: TRBV6-6
clone_size: .
cdr3_nt: TGTGCCAGCAGCCCCGGACAGAACTATGGCTACACCTTC
cdr3_aa: CASSPGQNYGYTF

d_call: .
j_call: TRBJ2-5
v_call: TRBV11-3
clone_size: .
cdr3_nt: TGTGCCAGCAGCCTCGGTCGATGGGAGACCCAGTACTTC
cdr3_aa: CASSLGRWETQYF

d_call: .
j_call: TRBJ1-2
v_call: TRBV27
clone_size: once
cdr3_nt: TGTGCCAGCAGCGGATGGGAGGGTTACGGTGGCTACACCTTC
cdr3_aa: CASSGWEGYGGYTF

d_call: .
j_call: TRBJ1-2
v_call: TRBV12-3/TRBV12-4
clone_size: .
cdr3_nt: TGTGCCAGCAGTTCAAGAGTCTATGGCTACACCTTC
cdr3_aa: CASSSRVYGYTF

d_call: TRBD1
j_call: TRBJ2-7
v_call: TRBV11-2
clone_size: once
cdr3_nt: TGTGCCAGCAGCTCGACCGGGACAGGGTTTAGTTACGAGCAGTACTTC
cdr3_aa: CASSSTGTGFSYEQYF

d_call: .
j_call: TRBJ1-1
v_call: TRBV6-5
clone_size: few
cdr3_nt: TGTGCCAGCAGTTACGCCGAGACGCCCGAAACTGAAGCTTTCTTT
cdr3_aa: CASSYAETPETEAFF

d_call: .
j_call: TRBJ1-1
v_call: TRBV24-1
clone_size: .
cdr3_nt: TGTGCCACCAGTGACCCGTGGGGCAGGGAAGCTTTCTTT
cdr3_aa: CATSDPWGREAFF

d_call: .
j_call: TRBJ1-4
v_call: TRBV19
clone_size: once
cdr3_nt: TGTGCCAGTAGTAAGGGCCAAGTTGGTACTAATGAAAAACTGTTTTTT
cdr3_aa: CASSKGQVGTNEKLFF

d_call: .
j_call: TRBJ1-2
v_call: TRBV5-1
clone_size: .
cdr3_nt: TGCGCCACCCGACCGGGGGGGGCAGACCAGTCTAACTATGGCTACACCTTC
cdr3_aa: CATRPGGADQSNYGYTF

d_call: TRBD2
j_call: TRBJ2-5
v_call: TRBV6-5
clone_size: .
cdr3_nt: TGTGCCAGCAGGTTAGCGGGAGGCAACCAAGAGACCCAGTACTTC
cdr3_aa: CASRLAGGNQETQYF

d_call: .
j_call: TRBJ2-5
v_call: TRBV28
clone_size: .
cdr3_nt: TGTGCCAGCAGTCCAGCCTTTCGGGCGGGATCGGTCGGACAAGAGACCCAGTACTTC
cdr3_aa: CASSPAFRAGSVGQETQYF

d_call: .
j_call: TRBJ2-7
v_call: TRBV2
clone_size: .
cdr3_nt: TGTGCCAGCTTGAGCTCCTACGAGCAGTACTTC
cdr3_aa: CASLSSYEQYF

d_call: TRBD1
j_call: TRBJ2-5
v_call: TRBV5-4
clone_size: .
cdr3_nt: TGTGCCAGCAGCTTGGCCTGGACAGGGGCAGAGACCCAGTACTTC
cdr3_aa: CASSLAWTGAETQYF

d_call: TRBD2
j_call: TRBJ2-1
v_call: TRBV18
clone_size: .
cdr3_nt: TGTGCCAGCTCACAAAGAAGCGGGAGTAATGAGCAGTTCTTC
cdr3_aa: CASSQRSGSNEQFF

d_call: TRBD2
j_call: TRBJ2-7
v_call: TRBV6-5
clone_size: once
cdr3_nt: TGTGCCACCCGGCCTAGCGGGAGGGCCTACGAGCAGTACTTC
cdr3_aa: CATRPSGRAYEQYF

d_call: .
j_call: TRBJ2-3
v_call: TRBV5-1
clone_size: .
cdr3_nt: TGCGCCAGCAGCGTAGGTGTCCCGACAGATACGCAGTATTTT
cdr3_aa: CASSVGVPTDTQYF

d_call: TRBD1
j_call: TRBJ2-1
v_call: TRBV19
clone_size: few
cdr3_nt: TGTGCCAGTAGGGGCTTGGGACAGGGCTCCTACAATGAGCAGTTCTTC
cdr3_aa: CASRGLGQGSYNEQFF

d_call: .
j_call: TRBJ1-1
v_call: TRBV6-5
clone_size: .
cdr3_nt: TGTGCCAGCAGTTACTCGGTAGGGGACACTGAAGCTTTCTTT
cdr3_aa: CASSYSVGDTEAFF

d_call: .
j_call: TRBJ1-1
v_call: TRBV12-5
clone_size: .
cdr3_nt: TGTGCTAGTGGTTTGGACCAGGTTAGTGAAGCTTTCTTT
cdr3_aa: CASGLDQVSEAFF

d_call: TRBD1
j_call: TRBJ1-5
v_call: TRBV7-2
clone_size: .
cdr3_nt: TGTGCCAGCAGCTCGAGGACAGGCGGACAGCCCCAGCATTTT
cdr3_aa: CASSSRTGGQPQHF

d_call: TRBD1
j_call: TRBJ2-2
v_call: TRBV7-8
clone_size: .
cdr3_nt: TGTGCCAGCAGCTTCGGACAGGGTTGGACCGGGGAGCTGTTTTTT
cdr3_aa: CASSFGQGWTGELFF

d_call: .
j_call: TRBJ1-5
v_call: TRBV23-1
clone_size: .
cdr3_nt: TGCGCCAGCCCCATAGGGGCCGCAGCCCAGGGGCAGCCCCAGCATTTT
cdr3_aa: CASPIGAAAQGQPQHF

d_call: .
j_call: TRBJ1-2
v_call: TRBV21-1
clone_size: .
cdr3_nt: TGTGCCAGCCGCGCAAAGGGACAGGGGGAGGAAGGCTATGGCTACACCTTC
cdr3_aa: CASRAKGQGEEGYGYTF

d_call: .
j_call: TRBJ1-1
v_call: TRBV18
clone_size: .
cdr3_nt: TGTGCCAGCTCACCACAGCCACCTCCGAACACTGAAGCTTTCTTT
cdr3_aa: CASSPQPPPNTEAFF

d_call: .
j_call: TRBJ2-2
v_call: TRBV6-5
clone_size: .
cdr3_nt: TGTGCCAGCAGCCGACCGGGACCGAACACCGGGGAGCTGTTTTTT
cdr3_aa: CASSRPGPNTGELFF

d_call: TRBD1
j_call: TRBJ2-7
v_call: TRBV18
clone_size: .
cdr3_nt: TGTGCCAGCTCACCAAGACAGGGCGGCTCCTACGAGCAGTACTTC
cdr3_aa: CASSPRQGGSYEQYF

d_call: .
j_call: TRBJ1-5
v_call: TRBV5-1
clone_size: .
cdr3_nt: TGCGCCAGCAGCCCGCAGTCCGGGACCCAGCCCCAGCATTTT
cdr3_aa: CASSPQSGTQPQHF

d_call: .
j_call: TRBJ1-1
v_call: TRBV18
clone_size: .
cdr3_nt: TGTGCCAGCTCACCCGCTCTCCTGAACACTGAAGCTTTCTTT
cdr3_aa: CASSPALLNTEAFF

d_call: .
j_call: TRBJ2-5
v_call: TRBV27
clone_size: .
cdr3_nt: TGTGCCAGCAGTTCGTCGGGGACATGGAAGACCCAGTACTTC
cdr3_aa: CASSSSGTWKTQYF

d_call: TRBD1
j_call: TRBJ1-2
v_call: TRBV6-6
clone_size: .
cdr3_nt: TGTGCCAGCAGTTACTCGGACAGGGCCGGTGGCTACACCTTC
cdr3_aa: CASSYSDRAGGYTF

d_call: .
j_call: TRBJ1-6
v_call: TRBV7-9
clone_size: .
cdr3_nt: TGTGCCAGCAGCTTAAGCCGGGACACGAATTCACCCCTCCACTTT
cdr3_aa: CASSLSRDTNSPLHF

d_call: .
j_call: TRBJ1-6
v_call: TRBV5-5
clone_size: .
cdr3_nt: TGTGCCAGCAGCTTAGGAGGGAGAAATAATTCACCCCTCCACTTT
cdr3_aa: CASSLGGRNNSPLHF

d_call: .
j_call: TRBJ1-1
v_call: TRBV18
clone_size: once
cdr3_nt: TGTGCCAGCTCACCAACGGCTCAGAACACTGAAGCTTTCTTT
cdr3_aa: CASSPTAQNTEAFF

d_call: .
j_call: TRBJ2-7
v_call: TRBV10-2
clone_size: .
cdr3_nt: TGCGCCAGCAGTGAAGGACAAGTCTACGAGCAGTACTTC
cdr3_aa: CASSEGQVYEQYF

d_call: .
j_call: TRBJ1-3
v_call: TRBV5-4
clone_size: .
cdr3_nt: TGTGCCAGCAGCCCGGACCTCGTGGGACTTGGAAACACCATATATTTT
cdr3_aa: CASSPDLVGLGNTIYF

d_call: TRBD1
j_call: TRBJ1-2
v_call: TRBV3-1/TRBV3-2
clone_size: few
cdr3_nt: TGTGCCAGCAGCCGGGGGACAGGGCTCTATGGCTACACCTTC
cdr3_aa: CASSRGTGLYGYTF

d_call: .
j_call: TRBJ2-1
v_call: TRBV7-8
clone_size: .
cdr3_nt: TGTGCCAGCATCCCCGGCCCCCAAACTGGAGCCTACAATGAGCAGTTCTTC
cdr3_aa: CASIPGPQTGAYNEQFF

d_call: .
j_call: TRBJ2-1
v_call: TRBV7-3
clone_size: .
cdr3_nt: TGTGCCAGCAGCCGGACGCCCAGCTCCTACAATGAGCAGTTCTTC
cdr3_aa: CASSRTPSSYNEQFF

d_call: .
j_call: TRBJ1-1
v_call: TRBV19
clone_size: .
cdr3_nt: TGTGCCAGTAGTATATCCCAGGTGAACACTGAAGCTTTCTTT
cdr3_aa: CASSISQVNTEAFF

d_call: .
j_call: TRBJ2-7
v_call: TRBV20-1
clone_size: .
cdr3_nt: TGCAGTCCGGGAACAGGGTACGAGCAGTACTTC
cdr3_aa: CSPGTGYEQYF